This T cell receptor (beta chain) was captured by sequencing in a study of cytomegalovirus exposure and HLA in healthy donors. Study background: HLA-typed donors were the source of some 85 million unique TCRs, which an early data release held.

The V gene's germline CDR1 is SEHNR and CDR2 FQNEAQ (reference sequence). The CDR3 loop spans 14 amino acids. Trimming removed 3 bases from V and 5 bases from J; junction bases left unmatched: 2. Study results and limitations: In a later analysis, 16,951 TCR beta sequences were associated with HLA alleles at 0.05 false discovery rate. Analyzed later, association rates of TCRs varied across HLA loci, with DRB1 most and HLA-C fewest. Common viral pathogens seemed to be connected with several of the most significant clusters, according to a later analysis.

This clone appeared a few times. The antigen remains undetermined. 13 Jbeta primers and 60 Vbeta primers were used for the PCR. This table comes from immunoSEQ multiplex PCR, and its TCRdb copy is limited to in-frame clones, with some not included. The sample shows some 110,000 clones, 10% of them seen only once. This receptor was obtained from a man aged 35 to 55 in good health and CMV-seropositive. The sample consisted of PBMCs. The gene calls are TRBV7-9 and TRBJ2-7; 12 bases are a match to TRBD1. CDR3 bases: TGTGCCAGCAGCTTCTGGGACAGGGGGCACGAGCAGTACTTC. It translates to CASSFWDRGHEQYF.